The clone carrying this TCR beta chain was found a few times. Enrolled during active infection, Seattle patients were then followed longitudinally. The repertoire was sequenced with immunoSEQ multiplex PCR; TCRdb's copy has only in-frame clones and lacks some. The data hold approximately 40,000 clones, with roughly nine tenths observed a single time. Between the trimmed V and J ends, which lost 4 bases and 14 bases, there was a span of 15 bases. This CDR3 spans 13 amino acids. From germline, CDR1 is MNHEY and CDR2 SVGAGI. This entry belongs to a study of blood T cell repertoires in COVID-19. Study-level background: Collection of acute and convalescent COVID-19 samples took place in the United States, Italy and Spain. T cells, B-cell-depleted T cells, or PBMCs provided the cDNA or gDNA that served as material.

The chain combines TRBV6-5 with TRBJ1-6; unclear D gene. The sample taken for sequencing was peripheral blood. The clonotype comes from a man aged 55 to 70 with COVID-19, enrolled during active disease. For the CDR3, the DNA is TGTGCCAGCAGTTTGCGGGAATTTGGGGCCCTCCACTTT. This gives the protein CASSLREFGALHF.